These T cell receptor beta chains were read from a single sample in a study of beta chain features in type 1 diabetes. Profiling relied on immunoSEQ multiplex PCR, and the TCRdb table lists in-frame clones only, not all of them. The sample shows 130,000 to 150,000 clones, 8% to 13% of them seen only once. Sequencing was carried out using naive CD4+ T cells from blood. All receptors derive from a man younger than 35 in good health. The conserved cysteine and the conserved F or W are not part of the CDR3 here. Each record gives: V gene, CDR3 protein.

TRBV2,ASSEEAGRRHGYT
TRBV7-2,ASSLEGRGTPKRRDTQY
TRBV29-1,SVEDLGRQGGSDTQY
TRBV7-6,ASSFSGTGWSPLH
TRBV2,ASRPGQGASGANVLT
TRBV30,AWSGLGLPNEKLF
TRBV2,ASRIGGAYEQY
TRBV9,ASSQGSSYNEQF
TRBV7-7,ASSPAGVPGNTIY
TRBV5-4,ATSGPNSGANVLT
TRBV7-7,ASSIRLAGGGMETQY
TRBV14,ASSQALPDLDGYT
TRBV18,ASSDARNYGYT
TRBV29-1,SPREGVSSDYGYT
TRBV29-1,SVFSGGAQETQY
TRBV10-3,AISDGSTDTQY
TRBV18,ASSPQGYHEQY
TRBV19,ASIPNGNRGSYEQY
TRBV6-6,ASTEAITYEQY
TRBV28,ASSFPPSGGARSYEQY
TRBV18,ASSPMDRVAPLH
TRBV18,ASSPGENRRAYGYT
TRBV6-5,ASSYLSGGSYEQY
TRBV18,ASSRGQGAHEQY